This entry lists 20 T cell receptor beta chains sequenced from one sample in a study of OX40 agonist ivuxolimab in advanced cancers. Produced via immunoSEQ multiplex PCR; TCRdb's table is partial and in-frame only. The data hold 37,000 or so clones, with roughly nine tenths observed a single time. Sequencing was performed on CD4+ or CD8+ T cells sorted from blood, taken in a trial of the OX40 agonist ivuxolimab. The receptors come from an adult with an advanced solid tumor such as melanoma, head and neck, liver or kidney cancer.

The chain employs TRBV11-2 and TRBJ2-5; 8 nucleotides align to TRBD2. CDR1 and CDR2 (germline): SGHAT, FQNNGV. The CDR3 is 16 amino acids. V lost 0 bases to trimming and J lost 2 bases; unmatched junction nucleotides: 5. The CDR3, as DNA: TGTGCCAGCAGCTTAGACGGGACTAGGAGACAAGAGACCCAGTACTTC. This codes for CASSLDGTRRQETQYF.

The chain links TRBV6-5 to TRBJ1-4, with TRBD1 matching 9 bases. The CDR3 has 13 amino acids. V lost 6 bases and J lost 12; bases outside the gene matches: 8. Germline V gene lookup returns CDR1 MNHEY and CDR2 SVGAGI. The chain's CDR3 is CASSSTGGRELFF. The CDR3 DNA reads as TGTGCCAGCAGCTCGACAGGGGGGAGGGAACTGTTTTTT.

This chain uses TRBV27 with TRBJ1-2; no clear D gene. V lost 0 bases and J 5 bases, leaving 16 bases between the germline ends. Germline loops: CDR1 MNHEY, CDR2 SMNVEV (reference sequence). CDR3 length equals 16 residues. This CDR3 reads CASSLSPPTPGYGYTF. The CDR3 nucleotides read TGTGCCAGCAGTTTATCCCCCCCCACTCCAGGTTATGGCTACACCTTC.

CDR3 coding DNA: TGTGCCAGCAGTCGCCGGGACGGGGGGACAAATGAGCAGTTCTTC. Translating it yields CASSRRDGGTNEQFF. The chain couples TRBV6-1 to TRBJ2-1; tentatively, D is TRBD2 (7 bases). Germline V lookup: CDR1 MNHNS, CDR2 SASEGT. The CDR3 spans 15 residues. V dropped 5 bases and J dropped 7 bases, with 18 bases sitting between them.

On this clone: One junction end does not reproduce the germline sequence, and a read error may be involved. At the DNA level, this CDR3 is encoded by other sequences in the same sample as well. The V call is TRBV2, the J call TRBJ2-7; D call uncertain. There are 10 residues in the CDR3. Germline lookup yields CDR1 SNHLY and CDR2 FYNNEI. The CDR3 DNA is TGTGCCAGCAGTGGGAACGAGCAGTATTTC. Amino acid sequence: CASSGNEQYF.

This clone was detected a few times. The CDR3 region is CASSQAGGSGYTF. The CDR3 DNA sequence: TGTGCCAGCAGCCAAGCAGGGGGCAGTGGCTACACCTTC. The chain is built from TRBV7-6 and TRBJ1-2, with 8 bases identical to TRBD1. The V and J ends lost 5 bases and 7 bases, in that order; junction bases with no gene match: 6. CDR3 length: 13 residues. Germline values: CDR1 SGHVS, CDR2 FNYEAQ.

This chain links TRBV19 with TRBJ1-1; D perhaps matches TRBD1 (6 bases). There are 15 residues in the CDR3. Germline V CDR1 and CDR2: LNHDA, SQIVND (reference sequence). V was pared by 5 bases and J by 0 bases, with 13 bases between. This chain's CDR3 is CASSGWDTMNTEAFF. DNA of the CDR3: TGTGCCAGTAGTGGGTGGGACACCATGAACACTGAAGCTTTCTTT. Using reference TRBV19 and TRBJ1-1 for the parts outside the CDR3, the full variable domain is DGGITQSPKYLFRKEGQNVTLSCEQNLNHDAMYWYRQDPGQGLRLIYYSQIVNDFQKGDIAEGYSVSREKKESFPLTVTSAQKNPTAFYLCASSGWDTMNTEAFFGQGTRLTVV.

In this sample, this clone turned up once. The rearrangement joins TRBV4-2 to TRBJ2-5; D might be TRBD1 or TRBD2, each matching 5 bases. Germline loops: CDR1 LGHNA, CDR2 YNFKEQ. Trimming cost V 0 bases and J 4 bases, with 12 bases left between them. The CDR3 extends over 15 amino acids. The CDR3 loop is CASSQDGGRAETQYF. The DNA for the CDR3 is TGTGCCAGCAGCCAAGATGGAGGCAGGGCAGAGACCCAGTACTTC.

The CDR3 bases are TGCAGCGTTGCGGGACAGGGTTACGAGCAGTACTTC. Its protein is CSVAGQGYEQYF. This chain connects TRBV29-1 to TRBJ2-7; 9 bases are shared with TRBD1. The CDR3 loop spans 12 amino acids. CDR1 is SQVTM, CDR2 ANQGSEA, per germline. With V trimmed by 4 bases and J by 4 bases, 2 bases remained unmatched.

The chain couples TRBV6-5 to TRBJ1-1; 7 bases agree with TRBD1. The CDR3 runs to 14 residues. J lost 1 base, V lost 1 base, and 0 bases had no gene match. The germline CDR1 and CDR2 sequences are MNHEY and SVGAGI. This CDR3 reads CASSYWTGNTEAFF. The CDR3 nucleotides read TGTGCCAGCAGTTACTGGACAGGGAACACTGAAGCTTTCTTT.

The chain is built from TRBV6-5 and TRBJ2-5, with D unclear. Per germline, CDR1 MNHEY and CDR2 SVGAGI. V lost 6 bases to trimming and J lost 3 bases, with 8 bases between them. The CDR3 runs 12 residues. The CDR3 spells CASSTEEETQYF. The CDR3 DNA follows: TGTGCCAGCAGCACAGAGGAAGAGACCCAGTACTTC.

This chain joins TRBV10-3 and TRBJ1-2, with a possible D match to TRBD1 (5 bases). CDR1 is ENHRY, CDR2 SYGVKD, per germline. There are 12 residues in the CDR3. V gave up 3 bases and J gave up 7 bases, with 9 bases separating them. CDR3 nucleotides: TGTGCCATCAGTGATTCAGGGTTTGGCTACACCTTC. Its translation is CAISDSGFGYTF.

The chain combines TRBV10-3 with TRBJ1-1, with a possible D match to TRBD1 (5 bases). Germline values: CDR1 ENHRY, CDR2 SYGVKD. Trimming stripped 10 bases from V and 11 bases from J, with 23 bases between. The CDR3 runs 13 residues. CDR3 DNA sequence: TGTGCCAGCATTTTCGGGGGGTCTCAAGGGGCTTTCTTT. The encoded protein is CASIFGGSQGAFF.

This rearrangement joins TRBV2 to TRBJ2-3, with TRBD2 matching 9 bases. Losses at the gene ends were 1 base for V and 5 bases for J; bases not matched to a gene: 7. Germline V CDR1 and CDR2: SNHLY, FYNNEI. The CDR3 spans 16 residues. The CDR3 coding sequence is TGTGCCAGCAGTGAAGGTTACCTAGCGGGGCTAGATACGCAGTATTTT. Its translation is CASSEGYLAGLDTQYF.

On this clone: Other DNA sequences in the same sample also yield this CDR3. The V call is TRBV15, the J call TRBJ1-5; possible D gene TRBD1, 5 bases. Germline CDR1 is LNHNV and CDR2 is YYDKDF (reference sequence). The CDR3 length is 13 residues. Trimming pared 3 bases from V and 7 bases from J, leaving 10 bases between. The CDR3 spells CATSRAQGQPQHF. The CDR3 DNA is TGTGCCACCAGCAGGGCCCAGGGACAGCCCCAGCATTTT.

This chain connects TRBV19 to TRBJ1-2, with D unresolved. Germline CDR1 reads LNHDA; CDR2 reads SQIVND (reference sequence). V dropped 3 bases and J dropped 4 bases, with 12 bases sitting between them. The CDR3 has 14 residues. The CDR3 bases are TGTGCCAGTAGTATCTCCAGGAGTCTCTATGGCTACACCTTC. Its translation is CASSISRSLYGYTF.

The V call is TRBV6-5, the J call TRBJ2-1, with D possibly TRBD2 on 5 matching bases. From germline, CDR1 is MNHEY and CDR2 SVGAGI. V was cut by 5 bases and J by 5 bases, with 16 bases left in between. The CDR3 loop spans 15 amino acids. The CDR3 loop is CASSKHTGNDNEQFF. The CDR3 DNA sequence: TGTGCCAGCAGTAAACACACCGGGAACGACAATGAGCAGTTCTTC.

CDR3 in amino acids: CASSGGQGDYGYTF. CDR3 bases: TGTGCCAGTAGTGGGGGACAGGGTGACTATGGCTACACCTTC. This rearrangement joins TRBV19 to TRBJ1-2, with TRBD1 matching 9 bases. Germline values: CDR1 LNHDA, CDR2 SQIVND (reference sequence). The CDR3 runs 14 residues. J was trimmed by 3 bases and V by 5 bases; bases with no gene match: 4.

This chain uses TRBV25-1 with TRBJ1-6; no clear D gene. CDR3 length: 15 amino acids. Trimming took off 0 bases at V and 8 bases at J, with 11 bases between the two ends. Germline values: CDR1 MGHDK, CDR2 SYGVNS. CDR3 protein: CASSEYMGGDSPLHF. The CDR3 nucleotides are TGTGCCAGCAGTGAATATATGGGTGGCGATTCACCCCTCCACTTT.

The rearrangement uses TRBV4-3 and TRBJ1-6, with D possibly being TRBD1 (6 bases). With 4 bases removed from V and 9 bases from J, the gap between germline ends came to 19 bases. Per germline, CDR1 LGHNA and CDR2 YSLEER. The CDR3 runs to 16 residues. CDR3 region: CASSPSQAEGGSPLHF. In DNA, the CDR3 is TGCGCCAGCAGCCCTTCCCAGGCGGAGGGGGGTTCACCCCTCCACTTT.